These 16 T cell receptor beta chains were all obtained from the same sample, sequenced in a study of T cells after yellow fever vaccination. TCRdb re-called the 5' RACE reads through MiXCR, storing one row per CDR3 protein. The profile shows 600,000 to 750,000 distinct CDR3 sequences, approximately 13% of them singletons. The sequencing here drew on PBMCs, taken on the day of the yellow fever booster vaccination. The receptor source for this set is a man under 40 who received the YFV17D yellow fever vaccine.

This clonotype has at least ten counts. The gene calls are TRBV12-3 or TRBV12-4 and TRBJ2-6, with 8 bases lining up with TRBD1. The CDR3 length is 15 residues. V dropped 8 bases and J dropped 0; count of bases not matched to a gene: 3. CDR3 nucleotide sequence: TGTGCCAGCTCCACAGGGGGCTCTGGGGCCAACGTCCTGACTTTC. The encoded protein is CASSTGGSGANVLTF.

The chain employs TRBV28 and TRBJ2-7, with TRBD2 identical over 9 bases. The CDR3 loop spans 12 amino acids. Germline-derived CDR1 and CDR2 are MDHEN and SYDVKM. J was trimmed by 5 bases and V by 7 bases; bases with no gene match: 3. CDR3 region: CASTSGTNEQYF. CDR3 DNA sequence: TGTGCCAGCACTAGCGGGACTAACGAGCAGTACTTC.

This clonotype was picked up a small number of times. This chain's CDR3 is CASSPRGGRETQYF. The CDR3 coding sequence is TGCGCCAGCAGCCCCCGAGGAGGACGAGAGACCCAGTACTTC. The rearrangement uses TRBV5-1 and TRBJ2-5, with D possibly being TRBD2 (5 bases). This CDR3 spans 14 amino acids. Between the trimmed V and J ends, which lost 4 bases and 4 bases, there was a span of 14 bases. Germline assignment: CDR1 SGHRS and CDR2 YFSETQ. The entire variable domain, with the rest obtained from reference TRBV5-1 and TRBJ2-5, is as follows: KAGVTQTPRYLIKTRGQQVTLSCSPISGHRSVSWYQQTPGQGLQFLFEYFSETQRNKGNFPGRFSGRQFSNSRSEMNVSTLELGDSALYLCASSPRGGRETQYFGPGTRLLVL.

There are a few counts of this clonotype. This chain joins TRBV4-1 and TRBJ2-3; 9 nucleotides line up with TRBD1. With V trimmed by 3 bases and J by 2 bases, 3 bases remained unmatched. The CDR3 sequence is 15 residues long. The germline V gene has CDR1 MGHRA and CDR2 YSYEKL. The CDR3 coding sequence is TGCGCCAGCAGCCAGGGACAGGGCCCCACAGATACGCAGTATTTT. Amino acid sequence: CASSQGQGPTDTQYF.

This clonotype has at least ten counts. The rearrangement uses TRBV20-1 and TRBJ1-5; D might be TRBD1 (6 bases). The CDR3 is 13 amino acids. Per germline, CDR1 DFQATT and CDR2 SNEGSKA (reference sequence). V was clipped by 0 bases and J by 7 bases, with 10 bases between them. This chain's CDR3 is CSARDTGSQPQHF. The CDR3, as DNA: TGCAGTGCTAGAGATACAGGGTCCCAGCCCCAGCATTTT.

The chain joins TRBV9 to TRBJ1-1, with TRBD1 matching over 7 bases. Germline V gene data show CDR1 as SGDLS and CDR2 as YYNGEE. With 2 bases clipped from V and 0 bases from J, the junction kept 4 bases outside the gene matches. The CDR3 runs 15 residues. CDR3 protein: CASSVGGQLNTEAFF. In DNA, the CDR3 is TGTGCCAGCAGCGTCGGGGGACAGCTGAACACTGAAGCTTTCTTT.

This clonotype was seen many times. This chain joins TRBV7-9 and TRBJ2-5; the match to TRBD2 covers 13 bases. CDR1 SEHNR and CDR2 FQNEAQ come from the germline V gene (reference sequence). The CDR3 loop spans 17 amino acids. V trimming: 5 bases; J trimming: 2 bases; junction bases outside the gene matches: 8. In DNA form, the CDR3 reads TGTGCCAGCAGCGAGGGGACTAGCGGGACGCCACAAGAGACCCAGTACTTC. Residues: CASSEGTSGTPQETQYF.

The V and J genes are TRBV27 and TRBJ2-7; perhaps D is TRBD1 or TRBD2 (7 bases each). Per the germline V gene, CDR1 is MNHEY and CDR2 is SMNVEV (reference sequence). This CDR3 spans 13 amino acids. With 9 bases removed from V and 2 bases from J, the gap between germline ends came to 14 bases. The CDR3 protein is CASQGDYPYEQYF. In DNA, the CDR3 is TGTGCCAGTCAGGGGGACTATCCCTACGAGCAGTACTTC.

V gene TRBV20-1 combines with J gene TRBJ2-5, with 13 nucleotides matching TRBD2. V lost 6 bases, J lost 3 bases, and 7 bases stayed unmatched. CDR1 is DFQATT and CDR2 is SNEGSKA in the germline V gene (reference sequence). The CDR3 sequence is 15 residues long. The CDR3 here is CSAAGTSGTKETQYF. The CDR3 bases are TGCAGTGCCGCCGGGACTAGCGGGACAAAAGAGACCCAGTACTTC.

The table lists this clonotype with a few counts. The V gene is TRBV12-3 or TRBV12-4, the J gene TRBJ1-4; 7 nucleotides align to TRBD1. J gave up 2 bases and V 5 bases, and 2 bases lay outside the gene matches. The CDR3 totals 14 residues. Here the CDR3 reads CASSKGQTNEKLFF. CDR3 nucleotide sequence: TGTGCCAGCAGTAAGGGACAGACTAATGAAAAACTGTTTTTT.

The rearrangement uses TRBV12-3 or TRBV12-4 and TRBJ1-6; D possibly corresponds to TRBD1 (5 bases). The CDR3 is 12 amino acids. Trimming pared 7 bases from V and 9 bases from J, leaving 10 bases between. This CDR3 reads CASTSGISPLHF. For the CDR3, the DNA is TGTGCCAGCACCTCAGGGATTTCACCCCTCCACTTT.

With respect to this clonotype: With a much larger clone just one base away, this may be a read error. This chain uses TRBV29-1 with TRBJ2-3, with no clear D. With 3 bases removed from V and 4 bases from J, the gap between germline ends came to 2 bases. Germline V gene lookup returns CDR1 SQVTM and CDR2 ANQGSEA. The CDR3 sequence is 10 residues long. The CDR3 spells CSVDSDTQYF. As DNA, the CDR3 is TGCAGCGTTGACTCAGATACGCAGTATTTT.

The chain joins TRBV6-1 to TRBJ2-1; 13 bases fit TRBD2. With 8 bases clipped from V and 9 bases from J, the junction kept 13 bases outside the gene matches. CDR3 size: 16 residues. Germline V gene sequence: CDR1 MNHNS, CDR2 SASEGT. The DNA of the CDR3 is TGTGCCAGCGCAAACCCCGGGACTAGCGGGATGCGTGAGCAGTTCTTC. Protein sequence: CASANPGTSGMREQFF.

In this sample, this clonotype turned up a few times. The chain employs TRBV20-1 and TRBJ2-7, with 11 bases that match TRBD2. This CDR3 is 13 amino acids long. V trimming: 5 bases; J trimming: 3 bases; junction bases outside the gene matches: 3. In germline, CDR1 is DFQATT, CDR2 SNEGSKA (reference sequence). DNA for the CDR3: TGCAGTGCTCTGGGACTAGCGGTCTACGAGCAGTACTTC. Protein product: CSALGLAVYEQYF.

This clonotype has ten or more counts. The rearrangement links TRBV5-1 to TRBJ1-5, with D perhaps matching TRBD1 (5 bases). The germline gives CDR1 SGHRS, CDR2 YFSETQ. The CDR3 consists of 14 residues. Trimming cost V 0 bases and J 4 bases, with 8 bases left between them. The CDR3 bases are TGCGCCAGCAGCTTGGCGGGGCTTAATCAGCCCCAGCATTTT. Protein product: CASSLAGLNQPQHF.

This clonotype has a handful of counts. This rearrangement joins TRBV20-1 to TRBJ2-3, with a possible D match to TRBD1 (6 bases). The V end was cut by 6 bases, the J end by 7 bases, with 17 bases between. Germline V lookup: CDR1 DFQATT, CDR2 SNEGSKA (reference sequence). The CDR3 consists of 13 residues. The CDR3 is CSARPVGANTQYF. In DNA, the CDR3 is TGCAGTGCGCGGCCAGTGGGGGCGAATACGCAGTATTTT.